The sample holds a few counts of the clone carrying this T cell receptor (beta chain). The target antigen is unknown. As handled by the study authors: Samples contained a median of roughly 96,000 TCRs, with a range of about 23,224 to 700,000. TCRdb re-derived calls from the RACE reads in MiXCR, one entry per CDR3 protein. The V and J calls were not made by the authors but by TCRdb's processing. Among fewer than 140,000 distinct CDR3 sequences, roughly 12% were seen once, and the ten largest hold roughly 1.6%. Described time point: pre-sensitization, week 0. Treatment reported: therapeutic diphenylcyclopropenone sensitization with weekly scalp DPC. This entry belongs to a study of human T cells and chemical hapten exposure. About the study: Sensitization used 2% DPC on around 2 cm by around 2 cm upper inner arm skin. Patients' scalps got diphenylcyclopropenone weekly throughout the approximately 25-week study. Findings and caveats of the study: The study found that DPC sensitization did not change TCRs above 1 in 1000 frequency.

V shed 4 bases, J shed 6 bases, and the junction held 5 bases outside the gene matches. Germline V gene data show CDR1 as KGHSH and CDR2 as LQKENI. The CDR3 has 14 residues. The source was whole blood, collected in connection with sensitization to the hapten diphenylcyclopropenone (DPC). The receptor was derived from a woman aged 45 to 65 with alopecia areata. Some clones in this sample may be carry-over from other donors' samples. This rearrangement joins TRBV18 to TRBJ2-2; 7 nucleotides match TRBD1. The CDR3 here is CASSQGASAGELFF. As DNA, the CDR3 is TGTGCCAGCTCACAGGGGGCATCGGCCGGGGAGCTGTTTTTT. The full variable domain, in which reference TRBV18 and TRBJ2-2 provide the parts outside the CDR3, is NAGVMQNPRHLVRRRGQEARLRCSPMKGHSHVYWYRQLPEEGLKFMVYLQKENIIDESGMPKERFSAEFPKEGPSILRIQQVVRGDSAAYFCASSQGASAGELFFGEGSRLTVL.